The sequence of this T cell receptor beta chain was determined in a study of Ad26.COV2.S vaccination and SARS-CoV-2 variants. Noted treatment: roughly 18 received Ad26.COV2.S at low or high dose, single or two shots; about five received placebo; per-sample allocation not given. Vaccine and placebo recipients were sampled on day 63 after the first injection. Immunization relied on an Ad26 vector, which expressed Wuhan-strain SARS-CoV-2 spike. The data were produced by immunoSEQ multiplex PCR, yet TCRdb's version contains in-frame clones alone and is incomplete. The top ten hold about 11% of the sample, which has around 300,000 clones, 86% seen once. CDR1 and CDR2 from the germline V gene are LNHDA and SQIVND (reference sequence). With 3 bases clipped from V and 7 bases from J, the junction kept 8 bases outside the gene matches. The CDR3 loop spans 15 amino acids.

This receptor was identified in a person aged 18-65 years who received the Ad26.COV2.S COVID-19 vaccine or a placebo. The chain combines TRBV19 with TRBJ2-1; TRBD2 aligns across 8 bases. The sample in question was peripheral blood, obtained in a trial of Ad26.COV2.S vaccine versus placebo. This CDR3 is CASSIRGGGFNEQFF. The CDR3 nucleotides read TGTGCCAGTAGTATTCGGGGCGGGGGGTTTAATGAGCAGTTCTTC.